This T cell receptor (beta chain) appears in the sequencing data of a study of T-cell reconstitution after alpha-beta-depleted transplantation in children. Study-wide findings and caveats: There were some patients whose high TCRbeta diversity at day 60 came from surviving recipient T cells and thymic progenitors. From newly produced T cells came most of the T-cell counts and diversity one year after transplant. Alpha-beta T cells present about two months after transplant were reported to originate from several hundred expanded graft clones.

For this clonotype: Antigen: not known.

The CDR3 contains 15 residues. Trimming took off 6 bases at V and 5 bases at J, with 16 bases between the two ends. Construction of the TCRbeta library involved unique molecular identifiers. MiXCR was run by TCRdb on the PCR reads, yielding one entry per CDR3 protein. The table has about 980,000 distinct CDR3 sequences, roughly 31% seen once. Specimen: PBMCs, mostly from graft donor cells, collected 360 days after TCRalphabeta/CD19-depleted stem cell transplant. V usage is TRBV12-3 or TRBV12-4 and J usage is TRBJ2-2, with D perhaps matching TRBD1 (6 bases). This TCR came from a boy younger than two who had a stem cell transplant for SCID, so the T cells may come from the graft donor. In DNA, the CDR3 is TGTGCCAGCAGAGCCTCCGGGGACAAGACCGGGGAGCTGTTTTTT. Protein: CASRASGDKTGELFF.